This is a list of T cell receptor beta chains from one sample in a study of blood T cell repertoires in COVID-19. TCRdb's copy holds only in-frame clones and misses some; the assay was immunoSEQ multiplex PCR. The sample includes 200,000 to 250,000 clones, 70% to 90% of them seen just once. Material: PBMCs or T cells enriched from blood (not recorded which). The receptors here all came from a woman aged 25 to 39 who had been exposed to COVID-19. Each CDR3 is given with its conserved first and last residue. Each record gives: V gene, clone size, D gene, J gene, CDR3 DNA, CDR3 protein. D genes are given only for firm matches. The size field is filled for only some rows; it gives once, few, many or a size class.

TRBV21-1,.,.,TRBJ1-1,TGTGCCAGCAGCAAAGGCGAGGGGGTCATGAACACTGAAGCTTTCTTT,CASSKGEGVMNTEAFF
TRBV21-1,.,.,TRBJ1-5,TGTGCCAGCAGCCCACCAAAAGGGACAGGGGGAAATCAGCCCCAGCATTTT,CASSPPKGTGGNQPQHF
TRBV27,.,TRBD1,TRBJ2-4,TGTGCCAGCAGTACCTTTGGGACAGGGGTCGGCATTCAGTACTTC,CASSTFGTGVGIQYF
TRBV5-1,.,.,TRBJ2-3,TGCGCCAGCAGCTTCGCAGATACGCAGTATTTT,CASSFADTQYF
TRBV3-1/TRBV3-2,.,.,TRBJ2-1,TGTGCCAGCAGCCAAGTCTCCCCGGGGTACAATGAGCAGTTCTTC,CASSQVSPGYNEQFF
TRBV25-1,.,.,TRBJ1-6,TGTGCCAGCATTTCGCCCCTCCACTTT,CASISPLHF
TRBV7-3,.,.,TRBJ2-6,TGTGCCAGCAGTAAACAGGGAACTGGGGCCAACGTCCTGACTTTC,CASSKQGTGANVLTF
TRBV6-5,.,.,TRBJ2-7,TGTGCCAGCAGGGCGGGACTGATTGCCTACGAGCAGTACTTC,CASRAGLIAYEQYF
TRBV28,.,.,TRBJ2-5,TGTGCCAGCAGTTTGGTTTGGGAGGAGGCAGCACAAGAGACCCAGTACTTC,CASSLVWEEAAQETQYF
TRBV7-2,.,.,TRBJ1-3,TGTGCCAGCAGCTCCACAGGGACCTACTCTGGAAACACCATATATTTT,CASSSTGTYSGNTIYF
TRBV28,.,.,TRBJ2-3,TGTGCCAGCAGCTCCTCTGCAGATACGCAGTATTTT,CASSSSADTQYF
TRBV5-5,.,TRBD1,TRBJ1-1,TGTGCCAGCAGCAAGGACAGGTCCTTGACTGAAGCTTTCTTT,CASSKDRSLTEAFF
TRBV27,.,TRBD1,TRBJ2-7,TGTGCCAGCACTCCGCAATCCGGGACAGGGGAACACGAGCAGTACTTC,CASTPQSGTGEHEQYF
TRBV19,.,.,TRBJ2-1,TGTGCGTGCGCTCCTGCCCGGAGCTCCTACAATGAGCAGTTCTTC,CACAPARSSYNEQFF
TRBV24-1,.,TRBD2,TRBJ2-3,TGTGCCACCAGTGATTTGACTAGCGGGGGACGCGAGGGCACAGATACGCAGTATTTT,CATSDLTSGGREGTDTQYF
TRBV5-1,.,TRBD1,TRBJ2-7,TGCGCCAGCAGCCCGGGACAGTTCTACGAGCAGTACTTC,CASSPGQFYEQYF
TRBV6-9,once,.,TRBJ1-5,TGTGCCAGCAGTTATCTCGGGGGTTTGAGCAATCAGCCCCAGCATTTT,CASSYLGGLSNQPQHF
TRBV2,.,.,TRBJ2-1,TGTGCCAGCAGTGAAAATATGTACAATGAGCAGTTCTTC,CASSENMYNEQFF
TRBV6-2/TRBV6-3,once,.,TRBJ1-1,TGTGCCAGCAGCAGCGCCTTTAGTAACACTGAAGCTTTCTTT,CASSSAFSNTEAFF
TRBV30,.,.,TRBJ1-1,TGTGCCTGGAGTCGTCCTGGCGATCTAACAGCTGAAGCTTTCTTT,CAWSRPGDLTAEAFF
TRBV6-6,.,TRBD1,TRBJ2-7,TGTGCCAGCAGTTCGGGGGACAGGTACTACGAGCAGTACTTC,CASSSGDRYYEQYF
TRBV9,.,TRBD1,TRBJ1-2,TGTGCCAGCAGCGTATGGACAGGGGGTAACTATGGCTACACCTTC,CASSVWTGGNYGYTF
TRBV18,.,.,TRBJ1-1,TGTGCCAGCTCCCACCAGGTGAACACTGAAGCTTTCTTT,CASSHQVNTEAFF
TRBV5-4,.,.,TRBJ1-5,TGTGCCAGCAGCTTGTGGGGAGAGGGCAATCAGCCCCAGCATTTT,CASSLWGEGNQPQHF
TRBV7-2,.,TRBD1,TRBJ1-4,TGTGCCAGCAGCTTATTGGGACAGGCTAATGAAAAACTGTTTTTT,CASSLLGQANEKLFF
TRBV24-1,.,TRBD1,TRBJ2-7,TGTGCCACCAGTGCCACCGACAGGGGTCACGAGCAGTACTTC,CATSATDRGHEQYF
TRBV3-1/TRBV3-2,.,TRBD2,TRBJ2-2,TGTGCCAGCAGCCAAGTTAGTAGCGGGGGCGGGGAGCTGTTTTTT,CASSQVSSGGGELFF
TRBV6-5,.,TRBD1,TRBJ1-5,TGTGCCAGCAGATCGGGACAGGGGTATCAGCCCCAGCATTTT,CASRSGQGYQPQHF
TRBV21-1,.,.,TRBJ2-7,TGTGCCAGCAGCAAAGGGGAGGGGGGACCATGGGACGAGCAGTACTTC,CASSKGEGGPWDEQYF
TRBV4-1,few,TRBD2,TRBJ2-7,TGCGCCAGCAGCCAACCCGGACTAGCCCGGTACGAGCAGTACTTC,CASSQPGLARYEQYF
TRBV6-5,.,.,TRBJ1-5,TGTGCCAGCAGTTACTCGAGTTCCCGGCAGCCCCAGCATTTT,CASSYSSSRQPQHF
TRBV10-3,.,.,TRBJ1-2,TGTGCCATCAGTTCTACAGGAAACGGCTACACCTTC,CAISSTGNGYTF